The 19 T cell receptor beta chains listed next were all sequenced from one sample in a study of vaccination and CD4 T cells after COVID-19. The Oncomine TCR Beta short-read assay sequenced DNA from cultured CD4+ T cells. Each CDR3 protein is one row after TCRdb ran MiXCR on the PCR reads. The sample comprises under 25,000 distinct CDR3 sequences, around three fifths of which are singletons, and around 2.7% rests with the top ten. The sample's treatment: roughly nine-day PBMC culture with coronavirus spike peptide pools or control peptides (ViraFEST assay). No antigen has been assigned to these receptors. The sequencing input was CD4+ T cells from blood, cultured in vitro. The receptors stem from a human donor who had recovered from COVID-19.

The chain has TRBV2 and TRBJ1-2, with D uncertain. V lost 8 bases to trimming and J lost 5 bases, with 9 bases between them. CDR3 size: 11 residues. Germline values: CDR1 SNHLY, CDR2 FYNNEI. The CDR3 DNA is TGTGCCAGCGGTCTTGAATATGGCTACACCTTC. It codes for CASGLEYGYTF.

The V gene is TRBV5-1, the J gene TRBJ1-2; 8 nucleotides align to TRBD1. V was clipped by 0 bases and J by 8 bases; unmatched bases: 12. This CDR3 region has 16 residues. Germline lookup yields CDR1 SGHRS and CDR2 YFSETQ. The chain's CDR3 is CASSLGGQGALGGYTF. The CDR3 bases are TGCGCCAGCAGCTTGGGAGGACAGGGAGCTCTGGGGGGCTACACCTTC.

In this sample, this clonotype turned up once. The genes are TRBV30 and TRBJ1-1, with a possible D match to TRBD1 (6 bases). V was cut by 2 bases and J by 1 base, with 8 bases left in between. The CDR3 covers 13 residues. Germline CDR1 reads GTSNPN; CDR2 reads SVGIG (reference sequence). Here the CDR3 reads CAWSPGQNTEAFF. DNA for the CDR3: TGTGCCTGGAGTCCGGGACAGAACACTGAAGCTTTCTTT.

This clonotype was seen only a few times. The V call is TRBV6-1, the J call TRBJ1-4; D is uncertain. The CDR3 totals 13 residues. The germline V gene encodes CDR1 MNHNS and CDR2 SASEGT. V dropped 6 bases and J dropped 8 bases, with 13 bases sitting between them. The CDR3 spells CASRPYDGEKLFF. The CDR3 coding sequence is TGTGCCAGCAGACCTTACGACGGGGAAAAACTGTTTTTT.

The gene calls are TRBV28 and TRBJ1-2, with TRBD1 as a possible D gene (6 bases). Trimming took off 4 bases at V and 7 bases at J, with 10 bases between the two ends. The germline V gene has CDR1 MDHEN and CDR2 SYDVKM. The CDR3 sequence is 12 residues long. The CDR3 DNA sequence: TGTGCCAGCAGTTCGACAGGACGTGGCTACACCTTC. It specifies CASSSTGRGYTF.

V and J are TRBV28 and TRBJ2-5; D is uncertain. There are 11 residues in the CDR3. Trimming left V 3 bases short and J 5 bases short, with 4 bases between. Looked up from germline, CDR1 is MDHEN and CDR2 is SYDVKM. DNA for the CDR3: TGTGCCAGCAGTTTGCGGGAGACCCAGTACTTC. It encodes CASSLRETQYF.

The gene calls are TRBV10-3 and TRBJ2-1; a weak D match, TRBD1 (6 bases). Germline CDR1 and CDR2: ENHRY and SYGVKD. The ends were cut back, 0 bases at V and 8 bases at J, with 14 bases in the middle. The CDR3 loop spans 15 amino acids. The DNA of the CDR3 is TGTGCCATCAGTGAGTCGTACAGGGTTGCGGATGAGCAGTTCTTC. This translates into CAISESYRVADEQFF.

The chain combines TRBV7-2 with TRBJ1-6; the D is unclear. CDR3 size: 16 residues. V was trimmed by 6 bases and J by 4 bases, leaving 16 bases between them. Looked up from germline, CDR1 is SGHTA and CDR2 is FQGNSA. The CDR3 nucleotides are TGTGCCAGCAGATATACCGGGCCTTTTTATAATTCACCCCTCCACTTT. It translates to CASRYTGPFYNSPLHF. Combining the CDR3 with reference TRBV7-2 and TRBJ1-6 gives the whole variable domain GAGVSQSPSNKVTEKGKDVELRCDPISGHTALYWYRQSLGQGLEFLIYFQGNSAPDKSGLPSDRFSAERTGGSVSTLTIQRTQQEDSAVYLCASRYTGPFYNSPLHFGNGTRLTVT.

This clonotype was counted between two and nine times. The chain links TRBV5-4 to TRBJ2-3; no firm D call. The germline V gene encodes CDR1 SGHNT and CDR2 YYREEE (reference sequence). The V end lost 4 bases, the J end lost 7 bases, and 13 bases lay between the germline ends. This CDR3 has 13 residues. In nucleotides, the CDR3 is TGTGCCAGCAGCCCCGGGCCACAGAATACGCAGTATTTT. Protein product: CASSPGPQNTQYF.

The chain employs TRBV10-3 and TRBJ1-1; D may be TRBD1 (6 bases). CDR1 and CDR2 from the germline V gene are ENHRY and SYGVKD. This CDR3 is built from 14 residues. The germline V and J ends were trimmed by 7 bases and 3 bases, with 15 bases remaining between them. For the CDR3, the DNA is TGTGCCATCAAAAAGGGGGATTTTGACACTGAAGCTTTCTTT. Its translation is CAIKKGDFDTEAFF.

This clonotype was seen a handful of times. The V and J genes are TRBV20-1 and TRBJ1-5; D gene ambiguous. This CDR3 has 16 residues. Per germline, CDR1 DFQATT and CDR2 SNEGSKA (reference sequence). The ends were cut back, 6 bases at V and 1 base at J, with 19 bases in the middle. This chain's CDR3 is CSAEGRVSGSNQPQHF. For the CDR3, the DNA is TGCAGTGCAGAAGGTCGCGTTTCGGGCAGCAATCAGCCCCAGCATTTT.

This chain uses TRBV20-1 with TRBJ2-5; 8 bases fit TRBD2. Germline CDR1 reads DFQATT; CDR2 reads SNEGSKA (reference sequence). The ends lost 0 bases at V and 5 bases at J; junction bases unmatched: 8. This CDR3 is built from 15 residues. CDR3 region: CSARDPGGPGETQYF. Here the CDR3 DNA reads TGCAGTGCTAGAGATCCGGGAGGGCCCGGGGAGACCCAGTACTTC.

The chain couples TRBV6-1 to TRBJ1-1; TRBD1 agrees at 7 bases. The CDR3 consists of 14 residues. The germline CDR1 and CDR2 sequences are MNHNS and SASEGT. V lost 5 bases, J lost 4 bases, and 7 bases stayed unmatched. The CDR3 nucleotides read TGTGCCAGCAGTAACCACAGGGGAGCCACTGAAGCTTTCTTT. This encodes CASSNHRGATEAFF.

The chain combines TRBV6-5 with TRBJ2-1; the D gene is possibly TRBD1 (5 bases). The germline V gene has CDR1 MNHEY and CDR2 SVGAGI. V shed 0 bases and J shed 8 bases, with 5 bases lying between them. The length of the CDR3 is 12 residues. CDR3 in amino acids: CASSYSGHEQFF. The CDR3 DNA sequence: TGTGCCAGCAGTTACTCGGGGCATGAGCAGTTCTTC.

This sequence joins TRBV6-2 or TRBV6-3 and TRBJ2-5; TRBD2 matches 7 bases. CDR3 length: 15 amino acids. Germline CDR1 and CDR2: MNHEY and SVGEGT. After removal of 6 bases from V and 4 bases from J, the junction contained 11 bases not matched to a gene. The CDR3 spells CASRTLLGGTETQYF. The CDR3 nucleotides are TGTGCCAGCAGGACATTACTCGGGGGGACAGAGACCCAGTACTTC.

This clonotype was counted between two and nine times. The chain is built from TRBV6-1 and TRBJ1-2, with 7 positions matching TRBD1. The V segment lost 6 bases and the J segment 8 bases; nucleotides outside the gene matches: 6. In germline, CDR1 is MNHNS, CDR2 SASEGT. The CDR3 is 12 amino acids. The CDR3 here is CASRAGGQGYTF. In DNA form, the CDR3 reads TGTGCCAGCAGAGCAGGGGGTCAGGGCTACACCTTC.

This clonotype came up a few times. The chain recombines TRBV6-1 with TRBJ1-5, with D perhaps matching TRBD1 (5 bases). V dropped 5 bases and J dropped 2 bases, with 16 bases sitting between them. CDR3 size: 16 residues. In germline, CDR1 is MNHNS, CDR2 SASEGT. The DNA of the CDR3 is TGTGCCAGCAGTCCCCGTGGGGGGATTGGCAATCAGCCCCAGCATTTT. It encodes CASSPRGGIGNQPQHF.

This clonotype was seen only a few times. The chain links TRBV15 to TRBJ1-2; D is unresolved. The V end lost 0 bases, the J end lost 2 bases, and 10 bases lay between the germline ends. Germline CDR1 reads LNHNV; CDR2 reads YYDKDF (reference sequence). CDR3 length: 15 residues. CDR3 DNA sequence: TGTGCCACCAGCAGAGATTATGGCAGGAACTATGGCTACACCTTC. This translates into CATSRDYGRNYGYTF.

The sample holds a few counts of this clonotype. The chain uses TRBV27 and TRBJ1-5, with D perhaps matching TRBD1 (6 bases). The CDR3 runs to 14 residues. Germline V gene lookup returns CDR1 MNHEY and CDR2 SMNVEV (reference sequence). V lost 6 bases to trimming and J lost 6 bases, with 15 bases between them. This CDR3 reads CASRAWGAGQPQHF. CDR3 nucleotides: TGTGCCAGCAGGGCGTGGGGGGCTGGTCAGCCCCAGCATTTT.